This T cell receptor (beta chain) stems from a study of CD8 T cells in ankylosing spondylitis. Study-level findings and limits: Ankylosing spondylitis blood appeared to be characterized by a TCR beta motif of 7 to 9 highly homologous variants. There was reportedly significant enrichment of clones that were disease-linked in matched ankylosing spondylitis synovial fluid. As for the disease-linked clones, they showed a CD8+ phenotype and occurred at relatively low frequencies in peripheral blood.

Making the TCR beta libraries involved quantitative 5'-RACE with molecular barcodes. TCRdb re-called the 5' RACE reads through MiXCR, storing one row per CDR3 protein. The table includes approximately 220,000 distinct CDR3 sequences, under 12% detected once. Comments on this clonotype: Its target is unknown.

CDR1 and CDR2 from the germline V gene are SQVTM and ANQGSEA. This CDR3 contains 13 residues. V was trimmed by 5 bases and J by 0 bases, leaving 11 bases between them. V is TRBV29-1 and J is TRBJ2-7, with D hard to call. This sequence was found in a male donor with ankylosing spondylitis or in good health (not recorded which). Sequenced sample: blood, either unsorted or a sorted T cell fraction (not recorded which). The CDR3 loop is CSVPITLSYEQYF. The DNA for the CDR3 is TGCAGCGTTCCTATTACCCTCTCCTACGAGCAGTACTTC.